This record concerns one TCR beta chain sequence. These data come from a study of blood T cells in healthy people across ages. V was shortened by 3 bases and J by 3 bases, with 12 bases between the two germline ends. The CDR3 has 14 amino acids. Through a sample-barcoded 5' primer and a J-beta primer mix, a second PCR was run for roughly 7 to 12 cycles. TCRdb re-called the 5' RACE reads with MiXCR, one entry per CDR3 protein. The repertoire holds about 640,000 distinct CDR3 sequences, 58% seen once, with around 37% in the top ten. This sequence was found in a man aged 55-75 years in good health. V and J are TRBV12-3 or TRBV12-4 and TRBJ2-7; the D gene is possibly TRBD2 (6 bases). Sequencing was carried out using blood. The CDR3 protein is CASSFGGNLYEQYF. In DNA form, the CDR3 reads TGTGCCAGCAGTTTCGGGGGAAACCTCTACGAGCAGTACTTC.